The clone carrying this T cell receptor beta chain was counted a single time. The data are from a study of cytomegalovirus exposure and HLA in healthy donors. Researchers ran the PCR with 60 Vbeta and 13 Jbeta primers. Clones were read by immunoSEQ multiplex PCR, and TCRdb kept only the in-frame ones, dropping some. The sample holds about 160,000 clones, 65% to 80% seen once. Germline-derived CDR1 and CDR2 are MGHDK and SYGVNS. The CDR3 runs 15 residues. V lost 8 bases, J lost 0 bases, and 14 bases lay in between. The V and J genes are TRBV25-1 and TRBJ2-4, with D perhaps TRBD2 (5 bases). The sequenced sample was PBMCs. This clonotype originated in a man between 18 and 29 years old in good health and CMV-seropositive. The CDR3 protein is CASGKLGLAKNIQYF. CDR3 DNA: TGTGCCAGCGGAAAACTAGGGCTAGCCAAAAACATTCAGTACTTC.